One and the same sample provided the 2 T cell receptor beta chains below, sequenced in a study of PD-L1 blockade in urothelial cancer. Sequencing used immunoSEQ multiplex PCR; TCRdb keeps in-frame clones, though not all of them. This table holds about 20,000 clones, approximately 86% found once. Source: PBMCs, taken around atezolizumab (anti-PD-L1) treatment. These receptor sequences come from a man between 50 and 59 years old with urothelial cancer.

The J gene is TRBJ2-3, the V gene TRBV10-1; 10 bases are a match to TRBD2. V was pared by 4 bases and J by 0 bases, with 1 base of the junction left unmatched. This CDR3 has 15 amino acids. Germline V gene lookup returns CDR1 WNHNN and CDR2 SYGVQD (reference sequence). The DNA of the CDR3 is TGCGCCAGCAGTGCACTAGCGGGGAGCACAGATACGCAGTATTTT. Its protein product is CASSALAGSTDTQYF.

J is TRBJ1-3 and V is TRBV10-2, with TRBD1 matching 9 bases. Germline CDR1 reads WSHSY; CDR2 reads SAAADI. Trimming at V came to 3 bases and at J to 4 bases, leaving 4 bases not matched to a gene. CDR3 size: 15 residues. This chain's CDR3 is CASSDPGQGGNTIYF. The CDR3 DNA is TGCGCCAGCAGTGATCCGGGACAGGGAGGAAACACCATATATTTT.